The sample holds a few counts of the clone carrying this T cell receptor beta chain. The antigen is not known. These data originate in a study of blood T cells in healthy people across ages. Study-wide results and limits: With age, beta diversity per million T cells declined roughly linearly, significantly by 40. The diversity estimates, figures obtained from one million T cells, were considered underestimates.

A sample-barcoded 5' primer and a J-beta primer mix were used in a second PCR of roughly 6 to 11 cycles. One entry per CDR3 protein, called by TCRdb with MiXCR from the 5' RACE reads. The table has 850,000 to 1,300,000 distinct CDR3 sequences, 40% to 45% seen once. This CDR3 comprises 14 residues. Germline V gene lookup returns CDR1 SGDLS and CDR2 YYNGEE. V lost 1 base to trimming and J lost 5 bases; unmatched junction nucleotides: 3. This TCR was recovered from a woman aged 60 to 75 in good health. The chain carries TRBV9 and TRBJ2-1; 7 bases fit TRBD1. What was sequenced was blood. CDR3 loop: CASSVTGVHNEQFF. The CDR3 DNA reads TGTGCCAGCAGCGTAACAGGGGTCCACAATGAGCAGTTCTTC.